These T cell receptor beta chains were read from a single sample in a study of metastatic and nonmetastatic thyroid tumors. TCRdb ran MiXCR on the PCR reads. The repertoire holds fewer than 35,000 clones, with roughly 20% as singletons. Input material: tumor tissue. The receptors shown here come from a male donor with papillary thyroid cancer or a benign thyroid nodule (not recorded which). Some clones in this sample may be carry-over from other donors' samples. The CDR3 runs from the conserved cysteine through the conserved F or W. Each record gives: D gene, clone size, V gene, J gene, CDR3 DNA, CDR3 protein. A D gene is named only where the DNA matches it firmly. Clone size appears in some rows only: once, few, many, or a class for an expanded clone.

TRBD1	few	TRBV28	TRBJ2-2	TGTGCCAGCAGACCTGGACAGGGGGCAGGCGGGGAGCTGTTCTTT	CASRPGQGAGGELFF
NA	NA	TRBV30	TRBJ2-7	TGTGCCTGGACCCCTAGCGTGGGCGAGCAGTACTTC	CAWTPSVGEQYF
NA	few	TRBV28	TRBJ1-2	TGTGCCAGCGGATCCCTCGGCATGGGGGTTTCCTATGGCTACACCTTC	CASGSLGMGVSYGYTF
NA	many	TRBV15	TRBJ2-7	TGTGCCACCAGCAGACTAGCAGGAGCGTACGAGCAGTACTTC	CATSRLAGAYEQYF
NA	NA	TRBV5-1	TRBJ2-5	TGCGCCAACAGCTTGGCACATGGGGAGACCCAGTACTTC	CANSLAHGETQYF
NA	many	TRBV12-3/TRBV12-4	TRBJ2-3	TGTGCCAGCAGTATTACAAGGCCCCCCACAGATACGCAGTATTTT	CASSITRPPTDTQYF
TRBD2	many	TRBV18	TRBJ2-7	TGTGCCAGCTCACCCGCCGGGACTAGCGGAGCCTACGAGCAGTACTTC	CASSPAGTSGAYEQYF
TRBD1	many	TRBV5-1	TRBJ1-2	TGCGCCAGCAGCTTAAGGACAGGGGAGGACGGCTACACCTTC	CASSLRTGEDGYTF
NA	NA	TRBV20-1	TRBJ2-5	TGCAGTGCTATAGGAGGGCAAGAGACCAAGTACTTC	CSAIGGQETKYF
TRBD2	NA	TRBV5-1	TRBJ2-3	TGCGCCAGCACCCAGGGGACTAGCGGGTTTGTAGATACGCAGTATTTT	CASTQGTSGFVDTQYF
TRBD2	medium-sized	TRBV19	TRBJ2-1	TGTGCCAGTAGTATATTCGGAGCGGGAGAAAATGAGCAGTTCTTC	CASSIFGAGENEQFF
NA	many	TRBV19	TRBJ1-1	TGTGCCAGTAGTCTTACCGCGACTTACAGGAACACTGAAGCTTTCTTT	CASSLTATYRNTEAFF
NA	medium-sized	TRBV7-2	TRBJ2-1	TGTGCCAGCAGCTTAGCCATGGATGAGCAGTTCTTC	CASSLAMDEQFF
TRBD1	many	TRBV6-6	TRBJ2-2	TGTGCCAGCAGTTACTCTCGAACAGGGGGCGCGACCGGGGAGCTGTTTTTT	CASSYSRTGGATGELFF
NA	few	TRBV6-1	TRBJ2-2	TGTGCCAGCAGTTTCGCTAGCTGGACCACCGGGGAGCTGTTCTTT	CASSFASWTTGELFF
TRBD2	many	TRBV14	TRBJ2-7	TGTGCCAGCAGCCAAGCCGTCAGCCGCATTGGACTAGCGAGAGCCGAGCAGTACTTC	CASSQAVSRIGLARAEQYF